These T cell receptor beta chains were read from a single sample in a study of T-cell memory formation after mild COVID-19. Using its own MiXCR run on the 5' RACE reads, TCRdb lists one record per CDR3 protein. Among around 130,000 distinct CDR3 sequences, over 15% were seen once, and the ten largest hold about 5%. The source material was PBMCs or a T cell subset sorted from them (not recorded which). The receptors here all came from a man between 18 and 35 years old who had mild COVID-19 (a few samples of this study predate the infection). Cell type and time point are not known. CDR3s include the opening cysteine and the closing phenylalanine or tryptophan. Fields, in order: CDR3 length, J gene, clone size, D gene, V gene, CDR3 DNA, CDR3 protein. The D gene is left open where the match is weak. Where a row states a size, it is once, few, many or the class of an expanded clone; other rows omit it.

14 TRBJ2-3 . . TRBV5-1 TGCGCCAGCAGCTTCCAGGGTTCCCCAGATACGCAGTATTTT CASSFQGSPDTQYF
15 TRBJ2-5 . . TRBV4-1 TGCGCCAGCAGCGCTACAGGTCTTAGCATGGAGACCCAGTACTTC CASSATGLSMETQYF
15 TRBJ1-1 . TRBD1 TRBV6-5 TGTGCCAGCAGTTACTCAGGACAGGGTTTGGCTGAAGCTTTCTTT CASSYSGQGLAEAFF
11 TRBJ2-3 . . TRBV20-1 TGCAGTGCTAGGGGGGTCTCTACGCAGTATTTT CSARGVSTQYF
11 TRBJ2-7 few TRBD2 TRBV7-2 TGTGCCAGCAGCACCGGCGCTGGGGGGGACTTC CASSTGAGGDF
12 TRBJ2-5 . . TRBV29-1 TGCAGCGTGCGGACCCCCCAAGAGACCCAGTACTTC CSVRTPQETQYF
15 TRBJ2-4 many TRBD1 TRBV5-1 TGCGCCAGCAGCTTCACGACAGGGGGCATGAACATTCAGTACTTC CASSFTTGGMNIQYF
16 TRBJ2-1 few TRBD2 TRBV5-1 TGCGCCAGCAGTTTCAGCGGGGGGGCCGGTTACAATGAGCAGTTCTTC CASSFSGGAGYNEQFF
17 TRBJ2-4 . TRBD2 TRBV7-2 TGTGCCAGCAGCTACCGAAGGATTAGCGGGGAAGAAAACATTCAGTACTTC CASSYRRISGEENIQYF
13 TRBJ1-1 few TRBD1 TRBV28 TGTGCCAGCAGTATGTTAGACAGGGCTGAAGCTTTCTTT CASSMLDRAEAFF
17 TRBJ2-3 few . TRBV6-2/TRBV6-3 TGTGCCAGCAGTTACTCCGGTCGCGGGCGCCGCACAGATACGCAGTATTTT CASSYSGRGRRTDTQYF
12 TRBJ2-7 . . TRBV12-5 TGTGCTAGTGCGCTCGAGGTGGGGAAGCAGTACTTC CASALEVGKQYF
18 TRBJ2-6 few . TRBV7-9 TGTGCCAGCAGCTTAAACCCCAGGGCTGATTATGGGGCCAACGTCCTGACTTTC CASSLNPRADYGANVLTF
15 TRBJ2-1 many . TRBV4-3 TGCGCCAGCAGCCAACGACTGGGACGGATTAATGAGCAGTTCTTC CASSQRLGRINEQFF
14 TRBJ2-3 few . TRBV10-3 TGTGCCATCAGTTTAGGACAGCGGTCAGATACGCAGTATTTT CAISLGQRSDTQYF
16 TRBJ2-2 few . TRBV5-1 TGCGCCAGCAGCTTGAACGGGCAGGGGAACACCGGGGAGCTGTTTTTT CASSLNGQGNTGELFF
13 TRBJ2-5 . . TRBV4-1 TGCGCCAGCAGCCAAGAGAAGAGGGAGACCCAGTACTTC CASSQEKRETQYF
13 TRBJ1-2 . . TRBV3-1 TGTGCCAGCAGCCAAGGGACCTACTATGGCTACACCTTC CASSQGTYYGYTF
16 TRBJ2-6 . . TRBV7-6 TGTGCCAGCAGCTTAGAAACAGGGTCTGGGGCCAACGTCCTGACTTTC CASSLETGSGANVLTF
12 TRBJ1-2 . . TRBV28 TGTGCCAGCAGTTGGGGAACCTATGGCTACACCTTC CASSWGTYGYTF
16 TRBJ2-2 . TRBD1 TRBV9 TGTGCCAGCAGCACCAGAGACAGGGTGAACACCGGGGAGCTGTTTTTT CASSTRDRVNTGELFF
17 TRBJ2-1 many . TRBV28 TGTGCCAGCACATCTGCGGGGCTCCAGAGCTCCTACAATGAGCAGTTCTTC CASTSAGLQSSYNEQFF